This T cell receptor beta chain is drawn from a study of blood T cell repertoires in COVID-19. The CDR3 covers 15 residues. The germline V and J ends were trimmed by 4 bases and 8 bases, with 18 bases remaining between them. Germline V lookup: CDR1 SGHNT, CDR2 YENEEA. Only one count was recorded for this clone. Sequencing used immunoSEQ multiplex PCR; TCRdb keeps in-frame clones, though not all of them. The table shows under 300,000 clones, with 88% occurring only once. The receptor's source is a woman between 40 and 50 years old who had recovered from COVID-19. J is TRBJ2-1 and V is TRBV11-3; D might be TRBD1 (6 bases). The sample taken for sequencing was peripheral blood. The CDR3 region has the DNA TGTGCCAGCAGCTCAGGGGCTAGCAGTGGCGATGAGCAGTTCTTC. As protein: CASSSGASSGDEQFF.